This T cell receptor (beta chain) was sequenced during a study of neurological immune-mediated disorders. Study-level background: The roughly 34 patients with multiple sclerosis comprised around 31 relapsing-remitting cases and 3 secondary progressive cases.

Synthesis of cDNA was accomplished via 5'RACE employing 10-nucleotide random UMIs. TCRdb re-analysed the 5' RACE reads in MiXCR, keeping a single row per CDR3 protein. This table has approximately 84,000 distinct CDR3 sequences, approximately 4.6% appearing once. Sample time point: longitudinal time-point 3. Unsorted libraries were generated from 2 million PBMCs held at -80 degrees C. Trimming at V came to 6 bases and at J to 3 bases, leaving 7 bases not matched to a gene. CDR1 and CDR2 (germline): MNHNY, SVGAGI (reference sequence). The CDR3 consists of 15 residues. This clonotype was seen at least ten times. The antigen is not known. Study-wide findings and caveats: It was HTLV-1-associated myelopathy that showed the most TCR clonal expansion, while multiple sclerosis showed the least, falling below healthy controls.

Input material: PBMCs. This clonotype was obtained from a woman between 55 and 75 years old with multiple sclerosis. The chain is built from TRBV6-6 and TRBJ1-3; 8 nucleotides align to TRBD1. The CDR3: CASRAQGAGGNTIYF. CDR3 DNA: TGTGCCAGCAGAGCTCAGGGGGCGGGTGGAAACACCATATATTTT.